What follows are 9 T cell receptor beta chains derived from one specimen sequenced in a study of cytomegalovirus exposure and HLA in healthy donors. The assay was immunoSEQ multiplex PCR, and TCRdb's table has in-frame clones only and misses some. Of some 140,000 clones listed, almost 85% are singletons. Material: PBMCs. The receptors stem from a young woman in good health and CMV-seronegative.

The chain links TRBV9 to TRBJ2-6; the D gene is possibly TRBD2 (5 bases). This CDR3 has 16 amino acids. Germline V lookup: CDR1 SGDLS, CDR2 YYNGEE. V gave up 0 bases and J gave up 0 bases, with 7 bases separating them. The CDR3 loop reads CASSVVGDSGANVLTF. In DNA, the CDR3 is TGTGCCAGCAGCGTAGTGGGAGACTCTGGGGCCAACGTCCTGACTTTC.

The chain couples TRBV7-7 to TRBJ2-7; D gene ambiguous. The germline V gene has CDR1 SSHAT and CDR2 FNYEAQ (reference sequence). This CDR3 is built from 14 residues. V lost 1 base and J lost 0, with 7 bases in between. The CDR3 DNA follows: TGTGCCAGCAGCTTAGGGCCCTTCTCCTACGAGCAGTACTTC. Amino acid sequence: CASSLGPFSYEQYF. Drawing the rest from reference TRBV7-7 and TRBJ2-7, the complete variable domain is GAGVSQSPRYKVTKRGQDVTLRCDPISSHATLYWYQQALGQGPEFLTYFNYEAQPDKSGLPSDRFSAERPEGSISTLTIQRTEQRDSAMYRCASSLGPFSYEQYFGPGTRLTVT.

The V call is TRBV7-8, the J call TRBJ1-2; D is unclear. Trimming cost V 5 bases and J 1 base, with 11 bases left between them. The CDR3 runs to 14 residues. Germline CDR1 reads SGHVS; CDR2 reads FQNEAQ. The CDR3 DNA reads TGTGCCAGCAGCGCTAGGATGGGTAACTATGGCTACACCTTC. It specifies CASSARMGNYGYTF.

CDR3 DNA sequence: TGTGCCAGCAGCTGGGGGGGCGGGGGCGGAAGCTCCTACGAGCAGTACTTC. The encoded protein is CASSWGGGGGSSYEQYF. J is TRBJ2-7 and V is TRBV5-4, with TRBD2 as a possible D gene (7 bases). Germline CDR1 reads SGHNT; CDR2 reads YYREEE (reference sequence). V dropped 3 bases and J dropped 0 bases, with 19 bases sitting between them. CDR3 length: 17 residues.

The chain couples TRBV27 to TRBJ2-3; TRBD2 is a possible D gene (5 bases). V was trimmed by 7 bases and J by 0 bases, leaving 20 bases between them. The CDR3 is 17 amino acids. Germline-derived CDR1 and CDR2 are MNHEY and SMNVEV (reference sequence). The chain's CDR3 is CASKARARLLSTDTQYF. DNA for the CDR3: TGTGCCAGCAAAGCTCGGGCAAGACTACTAAGCACAGATACGCAGTATTTT.

V is TRBV4-1 and J is TRBJ1-3; possible D gene TRBD1, 5 bases. Germline-derived CDR1 and CDR2 are MGHRA and YSYEKL. CDR3 length: 15 amino acids. Trimming removed 4 bases at V and 0 bases at J, with 10 bases between. The CDR3 here is CASSLGGASGNTIYF. As DNA, the CDR3 is TGCGCCAGCAGCCTGGGGGGTGCCTCTGGAAACACCATATATTTT.

The chain joins TRBV28 to TRBJ2-2, with 8 nucleotides matching TRBD1. After removal of 8 bases from V and 4 bases from J, the junction contained 6 bases not matched to a gene. The CDR3 loop spans 14 amino acids. Looked up from germline, CDR1 is MDHEN and CDR2 is SYDVKM. CDR3 loop: CASVWDRSTGELFF. CDR3 bases: TGTGCCAGCGTTTGGGACAGGTCCACCGGGGAGCTGTTTTTT.

The genes are TRBV7-3 and TRBJ2-1; a weak D match, TRBD1 (6 bases). This CDR3 contains 14 residues. Per germline, CDR1 SGHTA and CDR2 FQGTGA. V shed 6 bases and J shed 2 bases, with 11 bases lying between them. CDR3 amino acids: CASSQTGTYNEQFF. CDR3 in DNA: TGTGCCAGCAGTCAAACAGGGACCTACAATGAGCAGTTCTTC.

J is TRBJ1-3 and V is TRBV11-2; unclear D gene. This CDR3 is 13 amino acids long. V lost 2 bases, J lost 1 base, and 3 bases lay in between. Per the germline V gene, CDR1 is SGHAT and CDR2 is FQNNGV. The CDR3 DNA reads as TGTGCCAGCAGCTTACAGTCTGGAAACACCATATATTTT. This sequence encodes CASSLQSGNTIYF.